This T cell receptor (beta chain) appears in the sequencing data of a study of beta chain features in type 1 diabetes. The sequenced template was cDNA made from the entire isolated RNA. TCRdb keeps only in-frame clones here, not all; method: immunoSEQ multiplex PCR. The sample shows fewer than 45,000 clones, roughly 64% of them seen only once. This clone was recorded only once. As yet, its antigen is unknown. Study-level results: Sequencing from cDNA could over-represent high-TCR-expressing cells. TCRB rearrangement may or may not be influenced by HLA type; here this remained unresolved.

Every donor provided one heparinised blood draw, which averaged about 120 mL. Sorted populations were all over 98% pure. J gave up 7 bases and V 8 bases, and 8 bases lay outside the gene matches. Looked up from germline, CDR1 is MNHEY and CDR2 is SMNVEV (reference sequence). The CDR3 has 14 residues. The chain has TRBV27 and TRBJ1-6; 7 nucleotides match TRBD1. This clonotype originated in a woman aged 25-40 years in good health. Source material: Tregs from blood. The CDR3 is CASRRGQQNSPLHF. CDR3 DNA sequence: TGTGCCAGCCGAAGGGGACAGCAGAATTCACCCCTCCACTTT.